The 23 T cell receptor beta chains given below trace back to one sample, sequenced in a study of T cell repertoires in cytomegalovirus infection. Using its own MiXCR run on the reads, TCRdb lists one record per CDR3 protein. The table records about 450,000 distinct CDR3 sequences, under 40% of them present only once. The sequencing input was PBMCs. The receptors originated from a human donor in good health (CMV status not recorded). Some clones in this sample may be carry-over from other donors' samples.

This clonotype was detected many times. V and J are TRBV7-2 and TRBJ2-3, with a possible D match to TRBD2 (7 bases). CDR1 is SGHTA and CDR2 is FQGNSA in the germline V gene. Trimming left V 5 bases short and J 1 base short, with 13 bases between. The CDR3 is made up of 15 amino acids. The CDR3 loop is CASSRGGGGTDTQYF. The CDR3 DNA follows: TGTGCCAGCAGCCGTGGGGGGGGCGGCACAGATACGCAGTATTTT.

The V call is TRBV12-3 or TRBV12-4, the J call TRBJ2-2; no reliable D call. V was clipped by 6 bases and J by 3 bases, with 17 bases between them. The CDR3 is 16 amino acids. The CDR3 sequence: CASSNFVGPYTGELFF. The CDR3 region has the DNA TGTGCCAGCAGCAATTTCGTAGGGCCTTACACCGGGGAGCTGTTTTTT.

The chain uses TRBV7-6 and TRBJ2-1, with 13 bases identical to TRBD2. Looked up from germline, CDR1 is SGHVS and CDR2 is FNYEAQ. The CDR3 is made up of 18 amino acids. V shed 6 bases, J shed 0 bases, and the junction held 8 bases outside the gene matches. The CDR3 DNA is TGTGCCAGCAGGCTACTAGCGGGGGGGAGCCTCTCCTACAATGAGCAGTTCTTC. It translates to CASRLLAGGSLSYNEQFF.

In this sample, this clonotype turned up a few times. The J gene is TRBJ2-5, the V gene TRBV20-1; the match to TRBD2 covers 10 bases. This CDR3 has 15 amino acids. Trimming at V came to 2 bases and at J to 0 bases, leaving 3 bases not matched to a gene. Germline loops: CDR1 DFQATT, CDR2 SNEGSKA (reference sequence). Written as DNA, the CDR3 is TGCAGTGCTAGACATAGCGGGGGGTACCAAGAGACCCAGTACTTC. Its translation is CSARHSGGYQETQYF.

In this sample, this clonotype turned up a few times. The chain employs TRBV19 and TRBJ2-7, with no clear D. Looked up from germline, CDR1 is LNHDA and CDR2 is SQIVND (reference sequence). V was shortened by 3 bases and J by 4 bases, with 13 bases between the two germline ends. This CDR3 region has 14 residues. CDR3 sequence (DNA): TGTGCCAGTAGTATCGCCTACTCTGGATACGAGCAGTACTTC. This sequence encodes CASSIAYSGYEQYF.

This clonotype was counted at least ten times. The gene calls are TRBV6-1 and TRBJ1-6; tentative D call: TRBD1 (6 bases). The CDR3 runs 19 residues. Between the trimmed V and J ends, which lost 0 bases and 5 bases, there was a span of 20 bases. The germline V gene encodes CDR1 MNHNS and CDR2 SASEGT. CDR3 bases: TGTGCCAGCAGTGAAGCCTGGAGTTCCGGGACACCTAATAATTCACCCCTCCACTTT. Translating it yields CASSEAWSSGTPNNSPLHF.

This chain links TRBV15 with TRBJ1-5; tentatively, D is TRBD1 (5 bases). Trimming removed 6 bases from V and 3 bases from J, with 12 bases in between. CDR1 and CDR2 (germline): LNHNV, YYDKDF (reference sequence). The CDR3 contains 14 residues. The DNA of the CDR3 is TGTGCCACCAGTCTGGGGGGGGACAATCAGCCCCAGCATTTT. Translated: CATSLGGDNQPQHF.

In regard to this clonotype: This may be a read error: a much more frequent sequence differs by one nucleotide. J is TRBJ2-1 and V is TRBV19, with 8 bases lining up with TRBD2. Germline CDR1 LNHDA, CDR2 SQIVND (reference sequence). J was trimmed by 5 bases and V by 5 bases; bases with no gene match: 8. The length of the CDR3 is 15 residues. CDR3 amino acids: CASSPGGGQNNEQFF. CDR3 sequence (DNA): TGTGCCAGTAGTCCTGGCGGGGGGCAAAACAATGAGCAGTTCTTC. The complete variable domain, with remaining parts taken from reference TRBV19 and TRBJ2-1, reads DGGITQSPKYLFRKEGQNVTLSCEQNLNHDAMYWYRQDPGQGLRLIYYSQIVNDFQKGDIAEGYSVSREKKESFPLTVTSAQKNPTAFYLCASSPGGGQNNEQFFGPGTRLTVL.

This clonotype has more than one count but fewer than ten. The V gene is TRBV6-1, the J gene TRBJ2-3, with 7 bases fitting TRBD2. The germline V gene encodes CDR1 MNHNS and CDR2 SASEGT. Trimming took 1 base from V and 0 from J; bases not matched to a gene: 1. CDR3 length: 15 residues. CDR3 sequence: CASSEGLASTDTQYF. As DNA, the CDR3 is TGTGCCAGCAGTGAAGGACTAGCTAGCACAGATACGCAGTATTTT.

This clonotype was detected a few times. The chain carries TRBV28 and TRBJ1-5; TRBD1 aligns across 8 bases. V shed 5 bases and J 9 bases; nucleotides not matched to a gene: 9. In germline, CDR1 is MDHEN, CDR2 SYDVKM. The CDR3 sequence is 14 residues long. Here the CDR3 reads CASSTGTGDLPQHF. The CDR3 nucleotides read TGTGCCAGCAGTACCGGGACAGGTGATCTGCCCCAGCATTTT. The full variable domain, in which reference TRBV28 and TRBJ1-5 provide the parts outside the CDR3, is DVKVTQSSRYLVKRTGEKVFLECVQDMDHENMFWYRQDPGLGLRLIYFSYDVKMKEKGDIPEGYSVSREKKERFSLILESASTNQTSMYLCASSTGTGDLPQHFGDGTRLSIL.

There are a few counts of this clonotype. This CDR3 reads CASSQRLPSELRGAGNTIYF. The CDR3 DNA sequence: TGCGCCAGCAGCCAACGCCTGCCCTCCGAGTTACGGGGGGCCGGAAACACCATATATTTT. The V and J genes are TRBV4-1 and TRBJ1-3, with D possibly matching TRBD1 (6 bases). V was shortened by 2 bases and J by 4 bases, with 27 bases between the two germline ends. The CDR3 runs to 20 residues. Germline-derived CDR1 and CDR2 are MGHRA and YSYEKL.

This clonotype is a singleton in its sample. Its ends do not fully match the called genes, so a read error is possible. CDR3 bases: TGTGCCAGCAGCTCCGGGACAGGGGGTCTCTTT. The encoded protein is CASSSGTGGLF. The chain links TRBV7-2 to TRBJ1-1; 11 bases are a match to TRBD1. Germline V gene data show CDR1 as SGHTA and CDR2 as FQGNSA. The CDR3 is 11 residues long.

V is TRBV18 and J is TRBJ2-1, with 8 bases lining up with TRBD2. V shed 3 bases and J 4 bases; nucleotides not matched to a gene: 11. Germline V lookup: CDR1 KGHSH, CDR2 LQKENI. The CDR3 has 17 residues. The CDR3 coding sequence is TGTGCCAGCTCACCGAACAAACCCGGGGGGGCGTACAATGAGCAGTTCTTC. Residues: CASSPNKPGGAYNEQFF.

This clonotype was seen only once. The V call is TRBV6-4, the J call TRBJ1-1; D unclear. There are 14 residues in the CDR3. V lost 6 bases and J lost 0, with 11 bases in between. In germline, CDR1 is MRHNA, CDR2 SNTAGT. CDR3 in amino acids: CASRATVLNTEAFF. The DNA for the CDR3 is TGTGCCAGCAGGGCTACAGTCTTGAACACTGAAGCTTTCTTT.

The gene calls are TRBV19 and TRBJ1-1; the D gene is possibly TRBD1 (5 bases). Germline CDR1 reads LNHDA; CDR2 reads SQIVND (reference sequence). The CDR3 covers 17 residues. Trimming took 7 bases from V and 0 from J, leaving 21 bases between them. Written as DNA, the CDR3 is TGTGCCAGTACCCCCCGGGGGTTCCTACTGCTGAACACTGAAGCTTTCTTT. This codes for CASTPRGFLLLNTEAFF.

The chain uses TRBV19 and TRBJ2-2; unclear D gene. The V end lost 7 bases, the J end lost 4 bases, and 13 bases lay between the germline ends. The CDR3 is made up of 14 amino acids. Germline-derived CDR1 and CDR2 are LNHDA and SQIVND (reference sequence). CDR3 coding DNA: TGTGCCAGTATGGCGGCTTTTGGCACCGGGGAGCTGTTTTTT. It is translated as CASMAAFGTGELFF.

The CDR3 spells CASSLDRESPLHF. CDR3 in DNA: TGTGCCAGCAGCTTGGACAGGGAATCACCCCTCCACTTT. The chain carries TRBV5-4 and TRBJ1-6; a possible D gene is TRBD1 (6 bases). CDR1 is SGHNT, CDR2 YYREEE, per germline (reference sequence). This CDR3 spans 13 amino acids. V lost 0 bases and J 10 bases, leaving 8 bases between the germline ends.

As regards this clonotype: Compared with germline, one end of the junction differs, possibly owing to a read error. The J gene is TRBJ1-3, the V gene TRBV15; unclear D gene. CDR1 is LNHNV, CDR2 YYDKDF, per germline (reference sequence). This CDR3 contains 16 residues. The CDR3 here is CSTSRVTNVAGNTIYF. DNA of the CDR3: TGTTCCACCAGCAGAGTTACCAATGTGGCTGGAAACACCATATATTTT.

With respect to this clonotype: The CDR3 ends on some other residue instead of the conserved phenylalanine or tryptophan, so this is likely a read error. V gene TRBV7-2 combines with J gene TRBJ2-3; 8 bases match TRBD2. J was trimmed by 3 bases and V by 5 bases; bases with no gene match: 10. Germline V gives CDR1 SGHTA, CDR2 FQGNSA. CDR3 size: 16 residues. The DNA for the CDR3 is TGTGCCAGCAGCCGCGGGACTAGTAAAGTAACAGATACGCAGTATTTG. This gives the protein CASSRGTSKVTDTQYL.

The count of this clonotype is one. The chain recombines TRBV6-8 with TRBJ2-1; D may be TRBD1 or TRBD2 (6 bases each). There are 15 residues in the CDR3. V lost 2 bases and J lost 4, with 12 bases in between. Germline V gene sequence: CDR1 MNHGY, CDR2 SAAAGT. The CDR3 reads CASSYRGAGYNEQFF. CDR3 nucleotides: TGTGCCAGCAGTTACAGGGGGGCCGGGTACAATGAGCAGTTCTTC.

This chain connects TRBV20-1 to TRBJ2-7; perhaps TRBD2 as D (5 bases). The V gene lost 1 base and the J gene lost 6 bases, with 13 bases spanning the gap. The CDR3 is 13 amino acids. Per germline, CDR1 DFQATT and CDR2 SNEGSKA (reference sequence). The CDR3 reads CSARGTLFSEQYF. Written as DNA, the CDR3 is TGCAGTGCTAGAGGGACTCTCTTCTCCGAGCAGTACTTC.

The chain links TRBV6-4 to TRBJ2-1; possible D gene TRBD1, 5 bases. The V end lost 3 bases, the J end lost 7 bases, and 10 bases lay between the germline ends. The CDR3 spans 13 residues. Germline V lookup: CDR1 MRHNA, CDR2 SNTAGT. This CDR3 reads CASSETVVNEQFF. CDR3 sequence (DNA): TGTGCCAGCAGTGAGACAGTTGTGAATGAGCAGTTCTTC.

At least ten counts were recorded for this clonotype. The J gene is TRBJ2-3, the V gene TRBV7-2; D is uncertain. The germline gives CDR1 SGHTA, CDR2 FQGNSA. The CDR3 sequence is 14 residues long. V gave up 4 bases and J gave up 1 base, with 9 bases separating them. The CDR3 DNA reads TGTGCCAGCAGCTCCCAAGTGGGCACAGATACGCAGTATTTT. Translating gives CASSSQVGTDTQYF.